One and the same sample provided the 12 T cell receptor beta chains below, sequenced in a study of shared clonotypes between healthy human individuals. Some clones are missing from TCRdb's copy, which holds only in-frame ones; the method was immunoSEQ multiplex PCR. Seen here are roughly 2.5 million clones, just over 90% observed once, and the top ten hold roughly 0.13%. The source material was naive CD4+ T cells sorted from blood. Stated subset: CD45RA+ positively selected. The receptors come from a man aged 18 to 35 in good health.

V is TRBV7-6 and J is TRBJ1-2; D not certain. Germline CDR1 is SGHVS and CDR2 is FNYEAQ. This CDR3 comprises 12 residues. V was clipped by 11 bases and J by 1 base, with 11 bases between them. The CDR3 DNA is TGTGCCGTACACAGTAATAACTATGGCTACACCTTC. Translated: CAVHSNNYGYTF.

The V call is TRBV27, the J call TRBJ2-7; 7 bases fit TRBD1. The V gene end was trimmed by 7 bases and the J gene end by 6 bases; junction bases not matched to a gene: 15. Per germline, CDR1 MNHEY and CDR2 SMNVEV (reference sequence). The CDR3 has 15 residues. The CDR3 DNA is TGTGCCAGCATCTTGGGAGACAGGGATTTGGGCGAGCAGTACTTC. Translating it yields CASILGDRDLGEQYF.

The V call is TRBV4-1, the J call TRBJ2-1; 7 nucleotides agree with TRBD1. The CDR3 runs 13 residues. Germline-derived CDR1 and CDR2 are MGHRA and YSYEKL. V shed 3 bases, J shed 9 bases, and the junction held 5 bases outside the gene matches. The CDR3 loop reads CASSQWDSGEQFF. CDR3 sequence (DNA): TGCGCCAGCAGCCAGTGGGACAGCGGTGAGCAGTTCTTC.

CDR3 loop: CASSLVLIGKFYGYTF. CDR3 nucleotides: TGTGCCAGCAGCTTAGTGTTAATTGGTAAATTCTATGGCTACACCTTC. This chain uses TRBV7-2 with TRBJ1-2; D is uncertain. There are 16 residues in the CDR3. V lost 1 base and J lost 4, with 16 bases in between. Per germline, CDR1 SGHTA and CDR2 FQGNSA.

With regard to this clone: Other DNA sequences within the sample encode an identical CDR3. The gene calls are TRBV18 and TRBJ2-5; D ambiguous. This CDR3 region has 13 residues. Germline-derived CDR1 and CDR2 are KGHSH and LQKENI. With 3 bases removed from V and 2 bases from J, the gap between germline ends came to 7 bases. CDR3: CASSPGLQETQYF. DNA for the CDR3: TGTGCCAGCTCACCTGGGCTTCAAGAGACCCAGTACTTC.

V gene TRBV15 combines with J gene TRBJ2-3, with 9 bases matching TRBD1. V was pared by 4 bases and J by 4 bases, with 6 bases of the junction left unmatched. This CDR3 has 15 amino acids. Germline V gene lookup returns CDR1 LNHNV and CDR2 YYDKDF (reference sequence). The CDR3 sequence is CATSMGQGDADTQYF. CDR3 DNA sequence: TGTGCCACCAGCATGGGACAGGGTGATGCAGATACGCAGTATTTT.

The CDR3 spells CASRDAANTGELFF. The DNA of the CDR3 is TGTGCCAGCCGGGACGCCGCGAACACCGGGGAGCTGTTTTTT. This rearrangement joins TRBV6-4 to TRBJ2-2; D tentatively fits TRBD1 or TRBD2 (5 bases each). This CDR3 is built from 14 residues. V was pared by 8 bases and J by 0 bases, with 10 bases between. Per germline, CDR1 MRHNA and CDR2 SNTAGT.

This clone has a handful of counts. The gene calls are TRBV2 and TRBJ1-5, with TRBD1 matching over 8 bases. Germline V gene lookup returns CDR1 SNHLY and CDR2 FYNNEI. This CDR3 contains 15 residues. V dropped 5 bases and J dropped 2; count of bases not matched to a gene: 5. This CDR3 reads CASSPGQAGNQPQHF. CDR3 coding DNA: TGTGCCAGCAGTCCGGGACAGGCGGGCAATCAGCCCCAGCATTTT.

This chain links TRBV10-3 with TRBJ2-3, with TRBD2 identical over 7 bases. The CDR3 runs to 15 residues. Looked up from germline, CDR1 is ENHRY and CDR2 is SYGVKD. The V gene end was trimmed by 3 bases and the J gene end by 0 bases; junction bases not matched to a gene: 3. DNA for the CDR3: TGTGCCATCAGTGACGGGAGGCCGAGCACAGATACGCAGTATTTT. Its translation is CAISDGRPSTDTQYF.

The CDR3 DNA follows: TGTGCCAGCGTGTACCGGGGGCAGGATGAAAAACTGTTTTTT. Its protein is CASVYRGQDEKLFF. The V gene is TRBV2, the J gene TRBJ1-4; tentative D call: TRBD1 (6 bases). Per the germline V gene, CDR1 is SNHLY and CDR2 is FYNNEI. Trimming took off 8 bases at V and 6 bases at J, with 16 bases between the two ends. There are 14 residues in the CDR3.

A remark on this clone: One end of the junction is discordant with germline, which a read error may explain. The rearrangement links TRBV7-7 to TRBJ1-2; D is possibly TRBD1 (5 bases). Germline CDR1 is SSHAT and CDR2 is FNYEAQ (reference sequence). This CDR3 region has 17 residues. CDR3 DNA sequence: TGTGCTAGCAGCTTAAATGACGCCGGGACTTTCAACTATGGCTACACCTTC. It codes for CASSLNDAGTFNYGYTF.

V is TRBV7-3 and J is TRBJ2-4; 8 bases fit TRBD1. Germline loops: CDR1 SGHTA, CDR2 FQGTGA. Losses at the gene ends were 5 bases for V and 9 bases for J; bases not matched to a gene: 12. CDR3 length: 15 residues. CDR3 nucleotides: TGTGCCAGCAGCCCCGACTTCGGACAGGGCGGCATTCAGTACTTC. Translated: CASSPDFGQGGIQYF.